This T cell receptor (beta chain) was captured by sequencing in a study of cytomegalovirus exposure and HLA in healthy donors. Points from the study as a whole: In an earlier analysis, about 87% or about 30%: the productive usage of most TCR beta V segments.

Vbeta (60) and Jbeta (13) primers were used in the PCR. Repertoires were generated with immunoSEQ multiplex PCR, while TCRdb's copy carries only in-frame clones and drops some. The sample carries 150,000 to 200,000 clones, 87% recorded once. CDR3 size: 13 residues. Trimming cost V 2 bases and J 10 bases; bases outside gene matches: 5. Germline lookup yields CDR1 SGHVS and CDR2 FNYEAQ. Note on this clone: What it recognizes is unknown.

Input material: PBMCs. This sequence joins TRBV7-6 and TRBJ2-1, with 7 bases identical to TRBD2. This TCR came from a boy aged 2 to 10 in good health and CMV-seronegative. The CDR3 DNA sequence: TGTGCCAGCAGCTTATGGGGGGGGGAAGAGCAGTTCTTC. Encoded protein: CASSLWGGEEQFF.